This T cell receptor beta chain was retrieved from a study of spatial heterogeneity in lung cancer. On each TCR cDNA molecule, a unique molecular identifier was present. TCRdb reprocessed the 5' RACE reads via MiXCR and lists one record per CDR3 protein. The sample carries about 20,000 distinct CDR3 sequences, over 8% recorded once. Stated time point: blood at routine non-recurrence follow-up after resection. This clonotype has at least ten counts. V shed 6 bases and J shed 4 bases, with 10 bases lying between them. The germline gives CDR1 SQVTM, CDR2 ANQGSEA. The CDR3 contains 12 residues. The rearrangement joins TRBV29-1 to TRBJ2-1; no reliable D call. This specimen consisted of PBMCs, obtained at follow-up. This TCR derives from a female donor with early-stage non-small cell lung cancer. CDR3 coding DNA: TGCAGCGTCCGTGGGGATTACAATGAGCAGTTCTTC. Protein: CSVRGDYNEQFF.